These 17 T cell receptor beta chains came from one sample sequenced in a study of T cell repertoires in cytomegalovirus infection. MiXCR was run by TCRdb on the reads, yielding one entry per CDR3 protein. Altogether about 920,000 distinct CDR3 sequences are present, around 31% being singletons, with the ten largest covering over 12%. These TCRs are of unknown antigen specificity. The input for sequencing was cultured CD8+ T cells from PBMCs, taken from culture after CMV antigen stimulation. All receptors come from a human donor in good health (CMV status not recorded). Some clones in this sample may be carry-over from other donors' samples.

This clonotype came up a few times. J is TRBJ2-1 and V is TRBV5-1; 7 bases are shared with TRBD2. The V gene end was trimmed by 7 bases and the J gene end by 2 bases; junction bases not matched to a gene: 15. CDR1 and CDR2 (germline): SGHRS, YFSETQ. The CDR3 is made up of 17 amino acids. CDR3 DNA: TGCGCCAGCTTCCTGGGGTGGGCGGGGGTAACCTACAATGAGCAGTTCTTC. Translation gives CASFLGWAGVTYNEQFF. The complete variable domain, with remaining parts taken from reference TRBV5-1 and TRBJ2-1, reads KAGVTQTPRYLIKTRGQQVTLSCSPISGHRSVSWYQQTPGQGLQFLFEYFSETQRNKGNFPGRFSGRQFSNSRSEMNVSTLELGDSALYLCASFLGWAGVTYNEQFFGPGTRLTVL.

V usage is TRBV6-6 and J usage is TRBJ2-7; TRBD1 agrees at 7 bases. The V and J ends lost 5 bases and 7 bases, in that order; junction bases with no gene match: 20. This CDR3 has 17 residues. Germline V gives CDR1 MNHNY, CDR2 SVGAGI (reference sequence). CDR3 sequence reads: CASSHGTASRSLWEQYV. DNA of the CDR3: TGTGCCAGCAGTCACGGGACAGCTAGCCGATCCTTGTGGGAGCAGTACGTC.

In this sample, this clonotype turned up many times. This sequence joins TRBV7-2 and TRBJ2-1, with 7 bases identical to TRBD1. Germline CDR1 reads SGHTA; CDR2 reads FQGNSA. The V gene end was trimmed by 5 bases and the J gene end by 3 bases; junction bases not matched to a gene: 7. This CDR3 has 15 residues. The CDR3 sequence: CASSHRDSYYNEQFF. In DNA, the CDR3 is TGTGCCAGCAGCCACCGGGACAGCTACTACAATGAGCAGTTCTTC.

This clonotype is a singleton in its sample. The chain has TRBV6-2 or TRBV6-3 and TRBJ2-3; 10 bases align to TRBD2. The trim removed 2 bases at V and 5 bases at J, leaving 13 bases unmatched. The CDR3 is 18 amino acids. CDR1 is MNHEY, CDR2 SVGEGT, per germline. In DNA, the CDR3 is TGTGCCAGCAGTTACCGGGAGACTAGCGGGCTTAGGGGAGATACGCAGTATTTT. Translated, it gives CASSYRETSGLRGDTQYF.

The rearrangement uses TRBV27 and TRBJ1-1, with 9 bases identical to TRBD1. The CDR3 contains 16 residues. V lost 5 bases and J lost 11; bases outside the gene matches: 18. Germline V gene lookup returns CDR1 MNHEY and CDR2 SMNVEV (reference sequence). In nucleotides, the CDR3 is TGTGCCAGCAGTATACTTTCGGACAGGGGTAAGAAGAGGGCTTTCTTT. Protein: CASSILSDRGKKRAFF.

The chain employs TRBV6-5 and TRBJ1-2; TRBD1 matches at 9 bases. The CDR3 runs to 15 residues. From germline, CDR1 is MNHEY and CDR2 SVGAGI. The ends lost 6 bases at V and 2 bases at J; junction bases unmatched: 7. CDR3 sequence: CASRMGQGVNYGYTF. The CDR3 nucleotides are TGTGCCAGCAGGATGGGACAGGGTGTGAACTATGGCTACACCTTC.

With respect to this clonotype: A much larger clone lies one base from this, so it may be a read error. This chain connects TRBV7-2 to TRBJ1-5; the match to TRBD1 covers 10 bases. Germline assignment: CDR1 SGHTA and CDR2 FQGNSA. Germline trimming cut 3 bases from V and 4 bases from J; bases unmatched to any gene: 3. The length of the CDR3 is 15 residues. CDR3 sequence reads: CASSFDRGRNQPQHF. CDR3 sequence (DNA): TGTGCCAGCAGCTTTGACAGGGGGCGGAATCAGCCCCAGCATTTT. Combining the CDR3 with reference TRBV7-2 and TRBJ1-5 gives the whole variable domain GAGVSQSPSNKVTEKGKDVELRCDPISGHTALYWYRQSLGQGLEFLIYFQGNSAPDKSGLPSDRFSAERTGGSVSTLTIQRTQQEDSAVYLCASSFDRGRNQPQHFGDGTRLSIL.

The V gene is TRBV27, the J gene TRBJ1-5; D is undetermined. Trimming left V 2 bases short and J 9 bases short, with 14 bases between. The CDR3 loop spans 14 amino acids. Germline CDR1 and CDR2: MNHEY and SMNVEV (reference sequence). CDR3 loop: CASSLIGGNGPQHF. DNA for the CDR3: TGTGCCAGCAGTTTAATAGGCGGCAATGGGCCCCAGCATTTT.

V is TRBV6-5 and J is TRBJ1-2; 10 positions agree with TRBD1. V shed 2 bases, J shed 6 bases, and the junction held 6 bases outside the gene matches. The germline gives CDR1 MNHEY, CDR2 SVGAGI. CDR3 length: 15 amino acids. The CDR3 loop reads CASSYGTGENDGYTF. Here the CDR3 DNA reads TGTGCCAGCAGTTACGGGACAGGGGAAAACGATGGCTACACCTTC.

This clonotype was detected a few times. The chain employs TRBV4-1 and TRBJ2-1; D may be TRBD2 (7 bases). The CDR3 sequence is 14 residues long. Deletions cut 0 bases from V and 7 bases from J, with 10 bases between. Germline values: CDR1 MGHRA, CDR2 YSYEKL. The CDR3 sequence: CASSQEGGGNEQFF. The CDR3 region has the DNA TGCGCCAGCAGCCAAGAGGGAGGGGGGAATGAGCAGTTCTTC.

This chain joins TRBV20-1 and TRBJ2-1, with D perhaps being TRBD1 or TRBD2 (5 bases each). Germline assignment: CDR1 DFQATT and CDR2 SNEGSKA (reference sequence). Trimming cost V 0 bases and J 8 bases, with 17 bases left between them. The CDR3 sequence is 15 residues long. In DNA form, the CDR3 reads TGCAGTGCTAGAGATGGGGGTTGGGACCGCGATGAGCAGTTCTTC. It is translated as CSARDGGWDRDEQFF.

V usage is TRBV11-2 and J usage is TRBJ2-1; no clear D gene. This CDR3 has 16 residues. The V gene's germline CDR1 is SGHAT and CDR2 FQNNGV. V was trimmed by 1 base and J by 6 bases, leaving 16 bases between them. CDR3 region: CASSLGGLRNPNEQFF. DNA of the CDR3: TGTGCCAGCAGCTTAGGTGGGTTGAGAAATCCCAATGAGCAGTTCTTC.

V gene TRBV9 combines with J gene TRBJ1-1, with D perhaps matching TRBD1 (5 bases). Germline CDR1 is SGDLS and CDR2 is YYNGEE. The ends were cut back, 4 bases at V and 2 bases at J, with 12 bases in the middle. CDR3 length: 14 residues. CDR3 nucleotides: TGTGCCAGCAGCCCTCAAGACAGTAACACTGAAGCTTTCTTT. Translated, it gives CASSPQDSNTEAFF.

The CDR3 here is CASSLPGQGAYYEQYF. CDR3 bases: TGTGCCAGCAGTTTACCGGGACAGGGGGCGTACTACGAGCAGTACTTC. The gene calls are TRBV28 and TRBJ2-7; 12 nucleotides agree with TRBD1. Trimming at V came to 2 bases and at J to 3 bases, leaving 5 bases not matched to a gene. The CDR3 has 16 amino acids. CDR1 is MDHEN and CDR2 is SYDVKM in the germline V gene.

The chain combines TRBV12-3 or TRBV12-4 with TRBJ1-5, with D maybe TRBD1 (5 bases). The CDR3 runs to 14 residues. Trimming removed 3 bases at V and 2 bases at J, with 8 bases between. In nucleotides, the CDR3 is TGTGCCAGCAGTTTCAGGGTGCGCAATCAGCCCCAGCATTTT. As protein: CASSFRVRNQPQHF.

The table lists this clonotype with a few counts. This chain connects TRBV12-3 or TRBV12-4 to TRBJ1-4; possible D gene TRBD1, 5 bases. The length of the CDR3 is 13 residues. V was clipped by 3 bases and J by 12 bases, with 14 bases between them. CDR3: CASSFSGIAELFF. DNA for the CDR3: TGTGCCAGCAGTTTTTCAGGGATAGCGGAACTGTTTTTT.

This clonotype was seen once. The CDR3 nucleotides read TGTGCTAGTGCCCCAGGGACAAAATCCTACGAGCAGTACGTC. Translated, it gives CASAPGTKSYEQYV. The genes are TRBV12-5 and TRBJ2-7; possibly TRBD1 for D (6 bases). Deletions cut 7 bases from V and 1 base from J, with 14 bases between. The length of the CDR3 is 14 residues. The V gene's germline CDR1 is LGHNT and CDR2 FRNRAP.